A selection of T cell receptor beta chains follows, all from one sample in a study of blood T cell repertoires in COVID-19. Measured with immunoSEQ multiplex PCR; TCRdb has only the in-frame clones, and not every one. The data contain 85,000 to 100,000 clones, more than 80% of them singletons. The sample comprised peripheral blood. Receptors were obtained from a human donor in a cohort sampled during active COVID-19. The CDR3 runs from the conserved cysteine through the conserved F or W. The D gene is left open where the match is weak. A clone size is listed for some rows: how often the clone was seen (once, few, many), or a class if it is expanded.

size	J	V	D	length	CDR3	DNA
.	TRBJ2-6	TRBV28	.	15	CASSPPNSGANVLTF	TGTGCCAGCAGTCCTCCTAACTCTGGGGCCAACGTCCTGACTTTC
.	TRBJ2-1	TRBV5-1	.	16	CASSPGGGSSYNEQFF	TGCGCCAGCAGCCCGGGCGGTGGGAGCTCCTACAATGAGCAGTTCTTC
.	TRBJ2-5	TRBV6-2/TRBV6-3	TRBD2	15	CASSRGTSVVETQYF	TGTGCCAGCAGCCGGGGGACTAGCGTAGTAGAGACCCAGTACTTC
once	TRBJ2-5	TRBV4-1	.	15	CASSLSRAVQETQYF	TGCGCCAGCAGCCTATCACGAGCGGTACAAGAGACCCAGTACTTC
.	TRBJ2-2	TRBV2	.	16	CASRTGGVSNTGELFF	TGTGCCAGCAGAACAGGTGGGGTATCGAACACCGGGGAGCTGTTTTTT
many	TRBJ1-2	TRBV10-1	.	16	CASSESTGDSAYGYTF	TGCGCCAGCAGTGAGTCGACGGGTGACAGTGCCTACGGCTACACCTTC
.	TRBJ2-7	TRBV27	.	14	CASSLSDRSYEQYF	TGTGCCAGCAGTTTATCGGACAGATCCTACGAGCAGTACTTC
.	TRBJ1-6	TRBV2	.	15	CASSDIGRGPSPLHF	TGTGCCAGCAGTGACATTGGGAGGGGTCCTTCACCCCTCCACTTT
.	TRBJ1-1	TRBV11-2	.	13	CASSSQERTEAFF	TGTGCCAGCAGCTCTCAAGAGAGAACTGAAGCTTTCTTT
.	TRBJ2-1	TRBV5-4	TRBD2	17	CASSLGMGLARSNEQFF	TGTGCCAGCAGCTTGGGGATGGGACTAGCCCGAAGCAATGAGCAGTTCTTC
.	TRBJ1-1	TRBV7-9	TRBD1	14	CASSSRQGVTEAFF	TGTGCCAGCAGCTCGCGACAGGGTGTCACTGAAGCTTTCTTT
few	TRBJ1-3	TRBV6-5	.	14	CASSYSEVGNTIYF	TGTGCCAGCAGTTACTCAGAGGTGGGAAACACCATATATTTT
few	TRBJ2-1	TRBV18	.	15	CASSPPAGGYNEQFF	TGTGCCAGCTCACCACCCGCCGGCGGTTACAATGAGCAGTTCTTC
.	TRBJ2-1	TRBV6-5	TRBD2	15	CASSSTSGGASEQFF	TGTGCCAGCAGTTCGACTAGCGGGGGGGCCAGTGAGCAGTTCTTC
.	TRBJ1-3	TRBV6-2/TRBV6-3	.	15	CASSYQFVSGNTIYF	TGTGCCAGCAGTTACCAGTTCGTCTCTGGAAACACCATATATTTT
.	TRBJ2-1	TRBV19	.	15	CASSIASVSYNEQFF	TGTGCCAGTAGTATAGCGTCGGTCTCCTACAATGAGCAGTTCTTC
once	TRBJ1-1	TRBV6-4	TRBD1	15	CASSPGTGGNTEAFF	TGTGCCAGCAGTCCTGGGACAGGGGGGAACACTGAAGCTTTCTTT
.	TRBJ1-1	TRBV5-1	.	13	CASSWGQNTEAFF	TGCGCCAGCAGCTGGGGACAGAACACTGAAGCTTTCTTT
.	TRBJ1-2	TRBV5-1	TRBD1	13	CASSPGTAYGYTF	TGCGCCAGCAGCCCGGGGACAGCTTATGGCTACACCTTC
.	TRBJ2-1	TRBV28	.	14	CASSPISGYNEQFF	TGTGCCAGCAGTCCTATTAGCGGTTACAATGAGCAGTTCTTC
.	TRBJ2-4	TRBV7-2	TRBD2	15	CASSIGGAAKNIQYF	TGTGCCAGCAGCATCGGGGGGGCAGCCAAAAACATTCAGTACTTC
.	TRBJ2-1	TRBV6-5	TRBD2	16	CASSYLAGGPYNEQFF	TGTGCCAGCAGTTACCTAGCGGGGGGGCCCTACAATGAGCAGTTCTTC
.	TRBJ2-6	TRBV5-4	.	15	CASSLVQTGANVLTF	TGTGCCAGCAGCTTGGTCCAGACTGGGGCCAACGTCCTGACTTTC
.	TRBJ2-4	TRBV29-1	.	12	CSVEVGRDIQYF	TGCAGCGTTGAAGTTGGCAGGGACATTCAGTACTTC
few	TRBJ1-2	TRBV3-1/TRBV3-2	.	14	CASSQAADFYGYTF	TGTGCCAGCAGCCAAGCGGCAGACTTTTATGGCTACACCTTC
.	TRBJ1-2	TRBV28	.	14	CASSLEQGRNGYTF	TGTGCCAGCAGTTTAGAACAGGGACGTAATGGCTACACCTTC
.	TRBJ2-7	TRBV6-4	.	14	CASSPFGESHEQYF	TGTGCCAGCAGTCCTTTCGGGGAGTCCCACGAGCAGTACTTC
once	TRBJ2-7	TRBV6-5	TRBD1	14	CASTTTGQTYEQYF	TGTGCCAGCACTACGACAGGGCAAACCTACGAGCAGTACTTC
.	TRBJ1-1	TRBV3-1/TRBV3-2	.	12	CASSRLQGWAFF	TGTGCCAGCAGCCGATTGCAGGGCTGGGCTTTCTTT
.	TRBJ2-1	TRBV24-1	TRBD1	15	CATSAPGTGDNEQFF	TGTGCCACCAGTGCCCCCGGGACAGGGGACAATGAGCAGTTCTTC
.	TRBJ2-4	TRBV5-6	TRBD1	16	CASSPGTDVAKNIQYF	TGTGCCAGCAGCCCCGGGACAGATGTAGCCAAAAACATTCAGTACTTC
.	TRBJ2-1	TRBV11-3	TRBD2	16	CASSQRGAGGYNEQFF	TGTGCCAGCAGCCAGCGGGGTGCGGGAGGCTACAATGAGCAGTTCTTC
.	TRBJ2-7	TRBV11-2	TRBD2	15	CASSVAGGSTYEQYF	TGTGCCAGCAGCGTTGCCGGGGGGAGTACCTACGAGCAGTACTTC
.	TRBJ2-1	TRBV29-1	.	15	CSVARFSQPYNEQFF	TGCAGCGTTGCGAGGTTCTCGCAGCCCTACAATGAGCAGTTCTTC
.	TRBJ2-2	TRBV5-1	TRBD2	13	CASMGLDTGELFF	TGCGCCAGCATGGGACTAGATACCGGGGAGCTGTTTTTT
.	TRBJ2-2	TRBV4-3	.	16	CASSQDPGQNTGELFF	TGCGCCAGCAGCCAAGATCCAGGTCAGAACACCGGGGAGCTGTTTTTT
few	TRBJ1-6	TRBV7-8	.	16	CASSSRDTGVNSPLHF	TGTGCCAGCAGCTCCCGGGACACTGGAGTAAATTCACCCCTCCACTTT
.	TRBJ1-2	TRBV6-4	TRBD1	14	CASSPGTGSYGYTF	TGTGCCAGCAGCCCCGGGACAGGGTCCTATGGCTACACCTTC
once	TRBJ2-3	TRBV19	.	14	CASSILTGTDTQYF	TGTGCCAGTAGTATCCTAACCGGGACAGATACGCAGTATTTT
.	TRBJ1-2	TRBV6-5	TRBD1	15	CASSSQVQGIYGYTF	TGTGCCAGCAGTTCCCAGGTACAGGGGATCTATGGCTACACCTTC
once	TRBJ2-3	TRBV21-1	.	13	CASSKAPADTQYF	TGTGCCAGCAGCAAAGCGCCAGCAGATACGCAGTATTTT
.	TRBJ2-7	TRBV27	.	16	CASSQERRQTSYEQYF	TGTGCCAGCAGTCAGGAAAGGAGACAGACTTCCTACGAGCAGTACTTC
.	TRBJ2-1	TRBV7-8	.	15	CASSLVRGLYNEQFF	TGTGCCAGCAGCTTAGTCCGCGGACTATACAATGAGCAGTTCTTC
.	TRBJ2-3	TRBV9	.	15	CASSNQGPITDTQYF	TGTGCCAGCAGCAACCAGGGTCCGATCACAGATACGCAGTATTTT
.	TRBJ2-1	TRBV9	TRBD2	15	CASSSSGSSYNEQFF	TGTGCCAGCAGCTCTAGCGGAAGCTCCTACAATGAGCAGTTCTTC
.	TRBJ2-1	TRBV11-2	TRBD2	18	CASSLERSGSPTQGEQFF	TGTGCCAGCAGCTTAGAAAGGAGCGGGAGCCCTACCCAGGGTGAGCAGTTCTTC
.	TRBJ1-3	TRBV9	.	13	CASSVGDSPTIYF	TGTGCCAGCAGCGTGGGCGATTCCCCCACCATATATTTT
few	TRBJ1-1	TRBV6-2/TRBV6-3	.	14	CASSYGLGQLEAFF	TGTGCCAGCAGTTATGGGCTCGGACAGCTTGAAGCTTTCTTT
.	TRBJ1-4	TRBV4-1	.	17	CASSQTPPPRHYEKLFF	TGCGCCAGCAGCCAAACTCCTCCCCCGAGACATTATGAAAAACTGTTTTTT
.	TRBJ1-3	TRBV11-2	.	17	CASSLSSGYSSGNTIYF	TGTGCCAGCAGCTTATCGTCCGGCTACAGCTCTGGAAACACCATATATTTT
.	TRBJ1-2	TRBV18	TRBD1	17	CASSPSGTGQGLGGYTF	TGTGCCAGCTCACCTAGCGGTACAGGACAGGGGTTAGGTGGCTACACCTTC
.	TRBJ1-3	TRBV6-6	TRBD1	16	CASSYLAGQEGNTIYF	TGTGCCAGCAGTTACCTGGCGGGACAGGAAGGAAACACCATATATTTT
.	TRBJ2-6	TRBV15	TRBD1	19	CATSRGSGTGGSGANVLTF	TGTGCCACCAGCAGGGGATCCGGGACAGGGGGCTCTGGGGCCAACGTCCTGACTTTC